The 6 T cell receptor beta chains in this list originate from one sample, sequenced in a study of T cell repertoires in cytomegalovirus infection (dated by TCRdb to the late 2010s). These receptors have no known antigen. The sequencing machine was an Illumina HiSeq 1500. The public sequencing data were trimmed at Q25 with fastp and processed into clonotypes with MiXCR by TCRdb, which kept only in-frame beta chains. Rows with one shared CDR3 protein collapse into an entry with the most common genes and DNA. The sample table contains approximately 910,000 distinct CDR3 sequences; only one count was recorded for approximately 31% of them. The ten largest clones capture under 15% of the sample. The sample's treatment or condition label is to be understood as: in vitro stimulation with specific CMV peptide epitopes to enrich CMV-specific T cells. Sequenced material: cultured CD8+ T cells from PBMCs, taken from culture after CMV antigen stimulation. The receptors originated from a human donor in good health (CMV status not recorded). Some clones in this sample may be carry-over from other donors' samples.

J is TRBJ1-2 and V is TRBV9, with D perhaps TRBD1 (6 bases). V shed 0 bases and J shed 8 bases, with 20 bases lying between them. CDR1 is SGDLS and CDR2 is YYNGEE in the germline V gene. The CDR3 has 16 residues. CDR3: CASSVDRGRGAVGYTF. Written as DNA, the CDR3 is TGTGCCAGCAGCGTAGATCGGGGCAGGGGAGCGGTCGGCTACACCTTC.

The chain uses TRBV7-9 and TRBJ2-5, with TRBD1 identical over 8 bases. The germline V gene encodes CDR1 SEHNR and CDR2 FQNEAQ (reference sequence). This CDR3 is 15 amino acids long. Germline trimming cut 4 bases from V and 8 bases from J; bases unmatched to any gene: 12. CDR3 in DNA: TGTGCCAGCAGCTCCCCGTCGGACAGGGAAGGAACCCAGTACTTC. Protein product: CASSSPSDREGTQYF.

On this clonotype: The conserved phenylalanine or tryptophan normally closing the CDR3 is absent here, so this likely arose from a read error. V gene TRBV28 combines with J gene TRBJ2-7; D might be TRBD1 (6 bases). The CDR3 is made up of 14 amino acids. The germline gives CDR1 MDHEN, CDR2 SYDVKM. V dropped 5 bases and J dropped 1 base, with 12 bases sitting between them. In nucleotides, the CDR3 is TGTGCCAGCAGTACTTGGACAGCGTCCTACGAGCAGTACGCC. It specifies CASSTWTASYEQYA.

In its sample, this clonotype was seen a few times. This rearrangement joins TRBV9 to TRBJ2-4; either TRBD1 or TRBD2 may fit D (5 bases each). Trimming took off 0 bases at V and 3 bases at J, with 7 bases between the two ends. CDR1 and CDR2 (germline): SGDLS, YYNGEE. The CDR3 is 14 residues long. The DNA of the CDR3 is TGTGCCAGCAGCGTAGGGGGGTACAAAAACATTCAGTACTTC. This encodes CASSVGGYKNIQYF.

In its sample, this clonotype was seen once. The CDR3 region has the DNA TGTGCCAGCAGCGACACACAGGCGGACACCGGGGAGCTGTTTTTT. It specifies CASSDTQADTGELFF. This sequence joins TRBV28 and TRBJ2-2; D perhaps matches TRBD1 (5 bases). This CDR3 spans 15 amino acids. Germline assignment: CDR1 MDHEN and CDR2 SYDVKM. V shed 6 bases and J shed 3 bases, with 14 bases lying between them. Drawing the rest from reference TRBV28 and TRBJ2-2, the complete variable domain is DVKVTQSSRYLVKRTGEKVFLECVQDMDHENMFWYRQDPGLGLRLIYFSYDVKMKEKGDIPEGYSVSREKKERFSLILESASTNQTSMYLCASSDTQADTGELFFGEGSRLTVL.

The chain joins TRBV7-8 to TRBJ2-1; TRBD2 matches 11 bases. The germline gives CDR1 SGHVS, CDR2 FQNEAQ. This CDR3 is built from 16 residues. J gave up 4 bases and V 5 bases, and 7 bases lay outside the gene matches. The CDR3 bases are TGTGCCAGCAGCCATGGGACTAGCGGACCTTACAATGAGCAGTTCTTC. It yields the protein CASSHGTSGPYNEQFF.